Each of the 25 T cell receptor beta chains below was sequenced from the same sample in a study of shared clonotypes between healthy human individuals. TCRdb keeps only in-frame clones here, not all; method: immunoSEQ multiplex PCR. The sample lists a few million clones, around 93% seen once, with more than 1.5% in the top ten. Naive CD8 cells lacked CD45RO and underwent positive selection for CCR7, leaving out terminally differentiated effector memory CD45RA+ cells. The material sequenced was naive CD8+ T cells from PBMCs. These receptor sequences come from a man aged 18-30 years in good health. Some clones in this sample may be carry-over from other donors' samples.

The chain carries TRBV27 and TRBJ2-1, with 12 bases matching TRBD2. This CDR3 spans 19 amino acids. Germline V gene lookup returns CDR1 MNHEY and CDR2 SMNVEV (reference sequence). The V and J ends lost 4 bases and 0 bases, in that order; junction bases with no gene match: 10. CDR3 bases: TGTGCCAGCAGTTCGTCGACTAGCGGGAGAGCGAGCTCCTACAATGAGCAGTTCTTC. Translating it yields CASSSSTSGRASSYNEQFF.

V is TRBV19 and J is TRBJ2-2, with 7 bases identical to TRBD2. Looked up from germline, CDR1 is LNHDA and CDR2 is SQIVND (reference sequence). V lost 6 bases, J lost 6 bases, and 4 bases stayed unmatched. The CDR3 is 13 residues long. The CDR3 is CASRGLPAGELFF. As DNA, the CDR3 is TGTGCCAGTAGGGGACTACCAGCCGGGGAGCTGTTTTTT. The complete variable domain, with remaining parts taken from reference TRBV19 and TRBJ2-2, reads DGGITQSPKYLFRKEGQNVTLSCEQNLNHDAMYWYRQDPGQGLRLIYYSQIVNDFQKGDIAEGYSVSREKKESFPLTVTSAQKNPTAFYLCASRGLPAGELFFGEGSRLTVL.

The J gene is TRBJ2-5, the V gene TRBV5-6, with a weak D call TRBD2 (6 bases). Trimming took 2 bases from V and 7 from J, leaving 12 bases between them. This CDR3 contains 13 residues. Germline assignment: CDR1 SGHDT and CDR2 YYEEEE. CDR3 loop: CASSLTTEGTQYF. The CDR3 DNA reads TGTGCCAGCAGCTTAACGACGGAGGGGACCCAGTACTTC.

Details on this clone: Other DNA sequences in this specimen translate into the identical CDR3. The rearrangement uses TRBV6-6 and TRBJ1-2; weak D call: TRBD1 (5 bases). This CDR3 contains 13 residues. Trimming left V 2 bases short and J 3 bases short, with 7 bases between. Per the germline V gene, CDR1 is MNHNY and CDR2 is SVGAGI (reference sequence). In DNA, the CDR3 is TGTGCCAGCAGTTACGGGGGTGACTATGGCTACACCTTC. It is translated as CASSYGGDYGYTF.

The J gene is TRBJ2-7, the V gene TRBV10-1, with D possibly TRBD2 on 5 matching bases. The germline V and J ends were trimmed by 4 bases and 2 bases, with 12 bases remaining between them. Germline assignment: CDR1 WNHNN and CDR2 SYGVQD (reference sequence). The CDR3 is made up of 14 amino acids. The CDR3 loop reads CASSAGIGPYEQYF. Here the CDR3 DNA reads TGCGCCAGCAGTGCGGGGATTGGCCCCTACGAGCAGTACTTC.

The chain recombines TRBV28 with TRBJ2-2; D is uncertain. Trimming left V 6 bases short and J 0 bases short, with 11 bases between. The CDR3 runs 15 residues. Germline-derived CDR1 and CDR2 are MDHEN and SYDVKM. The CDR3 is CASSRSLPNTGELFF. DNA of the CDR3: TGTGCCAGCAGCCGTTCCCTTCCGAACACCGGGGAGCTGTTTTTT.

The rearrangement uses TRBV2 and TRBJ1-2, with TRBD1 matching over 9 bases. V lost 4 bases, J lost 4 bases, and 7 bases stayed unmatched. The CDR3 loop spans 15 amino acids. Looked up from germline, CDR1 is SNHLY and CDR2 is FYNNEI. CDR3 amino acids: CASSVTRDRAYGYTF. Here the CDR3 DNA reads TGTGCCAGCAGTGTGACCCGGGACAGGGCCTATGGCTACACCTTC. The entire variable domain, with the rest obtained from reference TRBV2 and TRBJ1-2, is as follows: EPEVTQTPSHQVTQMGQEVILRCVPISNHLYFYWYRQILGQKVEFLVSFYNNEISEKSEIFDDQFSVERPDGSNFTLKIRSTKLEDSAMYFCASSVTRDRAYGYTFGSGTRLTVV.

CDR3 region: CATAIVSAGVYGYTF. The CDR3 nucleotides read TGTGCTACAGCAATCGTATCGGCAGGAGTCTATGGCTACACCTTC. The chain uses TRBV2 and TRBJ1-2; D gene ambiguous. The CDR3 runs to 15 residues. The germline V gene has CDR1 SNHLY and CDR2 FYNNEI.

As concerns this clone: This sample includes further DNA sequences coding for the same CDR3. This sequence joins TRBV19 and TRBJ2-1; no clear D. Germline CDR1 is LNHDA and CDR2 is SQIVND (reference sequence). The ends were cut back, 3 bases at V and 0 bases at J, with 6 bases in the middle. The CDR3 runs to 14 residues. As DNA, the CDR3 is TGTGCCAGTAGTATTCAGAGCTCCTACAATGAGCAGTTCTTC. Amino acid sequence: CASSIQSSYNEQFF.

The chain has TRBV5-1 and TRBJ2-1; 7 bases map to TRBD2. V was clipped by 4 bases and J by 8 bases; unmatched bases: 12. Germline-derived CDR1 and CDR2 are SGHRS and YFSETQ. The CDR3 extends over 15 amino acids. CDR3 protein: CASSLASGVGDEQFF. The CDR3 DNA follows: TGCGCCAGCAGCCTCGCTAGCGGCGTCGGAGATGAGCAGTTCTTC.

J is TRBJ2-1 and V is TRBV28; 10 bases match TRBD2. Trimming at V came to 7 bases and at J to 7 bases, leaving 10 bases not matched to a gene. Looked up from germline, CDR1 is MDHEN and CDR2 is SYDVKM. The CDR3 sequence is 15 residues long. The CDR3 protein is CASNPRLAGGNEQFF. CDR3 DNA sequence: TGTGCCAGCAACCCAAGACTAGCGGGTGGAAATGAGCAGTTCTTC.

The chain uses TRBV6-6 and TRBJ1-5; D is perhaps TRBD1 (5 bases). Germline CDR1 and CDR2: MNHNY and SVGAGI (reference sequence). The length of the CDR3 is 16 residues. With 5 bases removed from V and 4 bases from J, the gap between germline ends came to 18 bases. CDR3 sequence (DNA): TGTGCCAGCAGTGTGGGGGAGGTGGGTGGGAATCAGCCCCAGCATTTT. It specifies CASSVGEVGGNQPQHF.

This chain joins TRBV5-1 and TRBJ2-1, with D unclear. Germline V gene data show CDR1 as SGHRS and CDR2 as YFSETQ. There are 14 residues in the CDR3. V lost 0 bases and J 6 bases, leaving 10 bases between the germline ends. The CDR3 nucleotides read TGCGCCAGCAGCTTGGTTGGGGTCGGCAATGAGCAGTTCTTC. It specifies CASSLVGVGNEQFF.

V is TRBV27 and J is TRBJ2-7, with D tentatively TRBD2 (5 bases). Germline V lookup: CDR1 MNHEY, CDR2 SMNVEV (reference sequence). The CDR3 runs 13 residues. Trimming took off 9 bases at V and 3 bases at J, with 15 bases between the two ends. The CDR3 DNA reads TGTGCCAGTAGAGCTCGGACTGGCTACGAGCAGTACTTC. As protein: CASRARTGYEQYF.

The rearrangement uses TRBV28 and TRBJ1-3; TRBD1 is a possible D gene (5 bases). The germline gives CDR1 MDHEN, CDR2 SYDVKM. The CDR3 is 15 amino acids. Trimming removed 3 bases from V and 4 bases from J, with 13 bases in between. CDR3 sequence: CASSFNPTAGNTIYF. The CDR3 DNA reads as TGTGCCAGCAGTTTTAACCCGACAGCAGGAAACACCATATATTTT.

The chain links TRBV7-6 to TRBJ2-1; D may be TRBD2 (5 bases). The V end was cut by 5 bases, the J end by 3 bases, with 14 bases between. Germline assignment: CDR1 SGHVS and CDR2 FNYEAQ. The CDR3 has 15 amino acids. The CDR3 region has the DNA TGTGCCAGCAGCGCTAGCTCCCGCGGCTACAATGAGCAGTTCTTC. It specifies CASSASSRGYNEQFF.

The rearrangement links TRBV7-8 to TRBJ2-3; 7 nucleotides align to TRBD1. CDR1 and CDR2 from the germline V gene are SGHVS and FQNEAQ. This CDR3 is 14 amino acids long. V gave up 5 bases and J gave up 4 bases; unmatched junction bases: 6. In DNA, the CDR3 is TGTGCCAGCAGCCCGGGACAGAAGGCAGATACGCAGTATTTT. Its translation: CASSPGQKADTQYF.

The chain is built from TRBV9 and TRBJ2-3; D uncertain. CDR1 and CDR2 from the germline V gene are SGDLS and YYNGEE. The CDR3 is made up of 17 amino acids. The V end was cut by 0 bases, the J end by 2 bases, with 16 bases between. The CDR3 nucleotides are TGTGCCAGCAGCGTAGCCGAGGCCCCTACGACCACAGATACGCAGTATTTT. Its protein product is CASSVAEAPTTTDTQYF.

The J gene is TRBJ2-1, the V gene TRBV27, with no clear D. CDR1 is MNHEY and CDR2 is SMNVEV in the germline V gene (reference sequence). V gave up 6 bases and J gave up 0 bases, with 12 bases separating them. The CDR3 runs 15 residues. The CDR3 sequence: CASSPDMGSYNEQFF. The CDR3 DNA reads as TGTGCCAGCAGCCCCGACATGGGCTCCTACAATGAGCAGTTCTTC.

V usage is TRBV7-8 and J usage is TRBJ1-1, with 8 bases matching TRBD1. Germline assignment: CDR1 SGHVS and CDR2 FQNEAQ. The CDR3 has 15 residues. V dropped 1 base and J dropped 2; count of bases not matched to a gene: 3. CDR3 amino acids: CASSLVQGVNTEAFF. In nucleotides, the CDR3 is TGTGCCAGCAGCTTAGTACAGGGGGTTAACACTGAAGCTTTCTTT.

V usage is TRBV11-1 and J usage is TRBJ1-2; 9 positions match TRBD1. There are 15 residues in the CDR3. The V segment lost 2 bases and the J segment 4 bases; nucleotides outside the gene matches: 5. Germline V gives CDR1 SGHAT, CDR2 FQDESV (reference sequence). The CDR3 loop reads CASSLSGQGSYGYTF. The CDR3 region has the DNA TGTGCCAGCAGCTTATCGGGACAGGGTAGCTATGGCTACACCTTC.

J is TRBJ1-2 and V is TRBV5-6; 11 nucleotides align to TRBD1. V lost 3 bases and J lost 5; bases outside the gene matches: 6. Per germline, CDR1 SGHDT and CDR2 YYEEEE. This CDR3 spans 15 amino acids. In DNA form, the CDR3 reads TGTGCCAGCAGCTCCCCGGGACAGGGGGGTTATGGCTACACCTTC. Its protein is CASSSPGQGGYGYTF. The full variable domain, its missing parts supplied by reference TRBV5-6 and TRBJ1-2, is DAGVTQSPTHLIKTRGQQVTLRCSPKSGHDTVSWYQQALGQGPQFIFQYYEEEERQRGNFPDRFSGHQFPNYSSELNVNALLLGDSALYLCASSSPGQGGYGYTFGSGTRLTVV.

The chain carries TRBV9 and TRBJ2-7, with D perhaps given as TRBD1 or TRBD2 (5 bases each). The germline V gene has CDR1 SGDLS and CDR2 YYNGEE. Trimming stripped 0 bases from V and 3 bases from J, with 13 bases between. This CDR3 has 15 residues. The CDR3 DNA follows: TGTGCCAGCAGCGTAGGGGTGGGGGATCGCTACGAGCAGTACTTC. Amino acids: CASSVGVGDRYEQYF.

The chain uses TRBV28 and TRBJ2-5, with D hard to call. This CDR3 contains 13 residues. With 3 bases removed from V and 2 bases from J, the gap between germline ends came to 7 bases. Germline assignment: CDR1 MDHEN and CDR2 SYDVKM. DNA of the CDR3: TGTGCCAGCAGTTTGCTCCCTCAAGAGACCCAGTACTTC. This translates into CASSLLPQETQYF.

V gene TRBV28 combines with J gene TRBJ2-2; 12 bases align to TRBD2. The CDR3 length is 15 residues. V shed 6 bases and J 3 bases; nucleotides not matched to a gene: 2. The germline V gene has CDR1 MDHEN and CDR2 SYDVKM. Here the CDR3 DNA reads TGTGCCAGCAGGGGACTAGCGGGTGACACCGGGGAGCTGTTTTTT. It specifies CASRGLAGDTGELFF.